The clone carrying this T cell receptor (beta chain) was seen a few times. Antigen specificity is unknown. This sample is part of a study of blood T cells in healthy people across ages. The use of a sample-barcoded 5' primer and a J-beta primer mix characterized a second PCR of about 7 to 12 cycles. In TCRdb, the 5' RACE reads were re-called with MiXCR into one record per CDR3 protein. The sample includes around 790,000 distinct CDR3 sequences, under 45% of them seen just once. Study-wide results and caveats: Observed TCR beta diversity per million T cells went down as age went up. This fall followed a roughly linear course with age.

The germline CDR1 and CDR2 sequences are SNHLY and FYNNEI. The CDR3 has 14 residues. Whenever a sample was processed, at least 7 million PBMCs were isolated. V is TRBV2 and J is TRBJ2-5; weak D call: TRBD1 (6 bases). The better agreement between TRBJ2-7 and the DNA end casts doubt on the J call. This clonotype originated in a man aged 60 to 75 in good health. Sequences were obtained from blood. CDR3 protein: CASFRGRATDEQYF. The CDR3 nucleotides read TGTGCAAGCTTCAGGGGCAGGGCTACCGACGAGCAGTACTTC.